This TCR beta chain was sequenced for a study of response to subunit inactivated influenza vaccine. TCRdb re-called the RT-PCR reads with MiXCR, one entry per CDR3 protein. The data hold about 780,000 distinct CDR3 sequences, with less than 20% observed a single time. Study observations and caveats: Authors suggested seasonal influenza vaccinations each recruit few new T cells.

Details on this clonotype: Its target is unknown.

The TCR comes from a man aged 50-59 years who received an inactivated influenza vaccine. The specimen was PBMCs from blood, collected 4 to 6 days after vaccination.

The CDR3 sequence: CSDTGRNYGYTF. The CDR3 DNA is TGCAGTGACACGGGACGGAACTATGGCTACACCTTC. This chain joins TRBV20-1 and TRBJ1-2; D is perhaps TRBD1 (5 bases). Trimming left V 7 bases short and J 2 bases short, with 11 bases between. CDR1 is DFQATT, CDR2 SNEGSKA, per germline (reference sequence). The CDR3 spans 12 residues.